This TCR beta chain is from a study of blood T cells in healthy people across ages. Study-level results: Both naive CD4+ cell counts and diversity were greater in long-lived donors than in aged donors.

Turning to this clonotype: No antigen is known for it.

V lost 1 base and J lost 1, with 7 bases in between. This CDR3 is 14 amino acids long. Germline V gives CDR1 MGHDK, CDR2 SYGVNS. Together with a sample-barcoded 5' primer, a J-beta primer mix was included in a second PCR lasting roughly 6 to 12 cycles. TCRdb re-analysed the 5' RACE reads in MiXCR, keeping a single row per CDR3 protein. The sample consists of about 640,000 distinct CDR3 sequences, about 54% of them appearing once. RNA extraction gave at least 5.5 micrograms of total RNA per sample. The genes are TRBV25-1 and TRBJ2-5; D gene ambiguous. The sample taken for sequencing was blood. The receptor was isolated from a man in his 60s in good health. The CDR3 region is CASSESTAQETQYF. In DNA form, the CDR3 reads TGTGCCAGCAGTGAATCCACAGCCCAAGAGACCCAGTACTTC.